The T cell receptor (beta chain) described here comes from a study of shared clonotypes between healthy human individuals. Whole-study findings and limits: Larger richness was generally estimated for naive than memory subsets. For naive CD4 cells, 5% to 6.5% of clonotypes were shared across a few donors.

This clone came up once. Antigen specificity is unknown. Genomic DNA (from each subset) was split evenly across several immunoSEQ plates. The table came from immunoSEQ multiplex PCR; TCRdb's copy has only in-frame clones and leaves some out. The sample shows about 2.4 million clones, approximately 94% of them seen only once. What was sequenced was naive CD4+ T cells from PBMCs. Subset noted: CD45RA+ positively selected. The sequence was collected from a man aged 18 to 30 in good health. Some clones in this sample may be carry-over from other donors' samples.

DNA of the CDR3: TGTGCCAGCAGCCCCGGGGACAGGAACTCCTACGAGCAGTACTTC. Translated, it gives CASSPGDRNSYEQYF. The genes are TRBV5-5 and TRBJ2-7; 8 positions agree with TRBD1. Trimming cost V 4 bases and J 0 bases; bases outside gene matches: 6. The CDR3 is 15 amino acids. CDR1 is SGHKS and CDR2 is YYEKEE in the germline V gene (reference sequence).